The present T cell receptor beta chain was sequenced within a study of cytomegalovirus exposure and HLA in healthy donors. Points from the study as a whole: Most TCRs appeared rarely, but some public TCRs recurred in many donors. Later work associated 16,951 TCR beta sequences with HLA alleles at 0.05 false discovery rate. Three chains linked to CMV were shown in vitro to be specific for CMV antigens. One cluster of highly shared sequence variants probably arose as a sequencing artifact.

The V segment lost 3 bases and the J segment 3 bases; nucleotides outside the gene matches: 4. This CDR3 has 15 residues. Germline V CDR1 and CDR2: MGHRA, YSYEKL. Notes on this clone: Its antigen is still unknown.

The PCR was carried out with 60 Vbeta primers and 13 Jbeta primers. The table came from immunoSEQ multiplex PCR; TCRdb's copy has only in-frame clones and leaves some out. The data contain more than 95,000 clones, approximately 80% of them singletons. Sequencing was done on a sample of PBMCs. The clonotype comes from a woman aged 40-49 years in good health and CMV-seronegative. The chain has TRBV4-1 and TRBJ2-1, with 8 bases that match TRBD2. The CDR3 nucleotides are TGCGCCAGCAGCCAGGGAGCGGGAGACTACAATGAGCAGTTCTTC. Encoded protein: CASSQGAGDYNEQFF.